A selection of T cell receptor beta chains follows, all from one sample in a study of vaccination and CD4 T cells after COVID-19. These receptors are not linked to any known antigen. TCRdb redid the calling of the PCR reads with MiXCR, one entry per CDR3 protein. This table has around 12,000 distinct CDR3 sequences, just over 35% appearing once. Sequenced: cultured CD4+ T cells from blood. These receptors were obtained from a human donor with COVID-19. The CDR3 runs from the conserved cysteine through the conserved F or W. The D gene is left open where the match is weak. Size tells how often a clone was seen (once, few, many) or the class of an expanded clone, and some rows leave it out.

clone_size: NA; v_call: TRBV7-9; j_call: TRBJ2-3; d_call: NA; cdr3_aa: CASSPPGGNRGLDTQYF; cdr3_nt: TGTGCCAGCAGCCCCCCGGGGGGTAACAGGGGGTTGGATACGCAGTATTTT
clone_size: NA; v_call: TRBV7-8; j_call: TRBJ1-1; d_call: NA; cdr3_aa: CASSTRRVGNTEAFF; cdr3_nt: TGTGCCAGCAGCACCCGTCGGGTTGGGAACACTGAAGCTTTCTTT
clone_size: NA; v_call: TRBV24-1; j_call: TRBJ2-5; d_call: TRBD1; cdr3_aa: CVTSDPTTGRQETQYF; cdr3_nt: TGTGTCACCAGTGACCCAACGACAGGGCGGCAAGAGACCCAGTACTTC
clone_size: NA; v_call: TRBV5-1; j_call: TRBJ2-2; d_call: TRBD2; cdr3_aa: CASMAGGPTGELFF; cdr3_nt: TGCGCCAGCATGGCGGGGGGGCCCACCGGGGAGCTGTTTTTT
clone_size: NA; v_call: TRBV20-1; j_call: TRBJ2-1; d_call: NA; cdr3_aa: CSAWTYNEQFF; cdr3_nt: TGCAGTGCTTGGACCTACAATGAGCAGTTCTTC
clone_size: NA; v_call: TRBV5-4; j_call: TRBJ1-6; d_call: NA; cdr3_aa: CASSLEGSSNSPLHF; cdr3_nt: TGTGCCAGCAGCTTGGAAGGGTCTTCTAATTCACCCCTCCACTTT
clone_size: few; v_call: TRBV6-5; j_call: TRBJ1-2; d_call: NA; cdr3_aa: CASSSQGLLLFGYTF; cdr3_nt: TGTGCCAGCAGTTCTCAGGGTCTCCTTTTGTTTGGCTACACCTTC
clone_size: NA; v_call: TRBV2; j_call: TRBJ2-3; d_call: TRBD2; cdr3_aa: CASRLSPLQAGGRGTDTQYF; cdr3_nt: TGTGCCAGCAGGCTCTCCCCCTTGCAGGCGGGGGGGCGGGGCACAGATACGCAGTATTTT
clone_size: NA; v_call: TRBV11-3; j_call: TRBJ1-5; d_call: NA; cdr3_aa: CASSLAGNQPQHF; cdr3_nt: TGTGCCAGCAGCTTAGCCGGGAATCAGCCCCAGCATTTT
clone_size: NA; v_call: TRBV10-3; j_call: TRBJ1-4; d_call: NA; cdr3_aa: CAISPDSREKLFF; cdr3_nt: TGTGCCATCAGTCCTGACAGCCGTGAAAAACTGTTTTTT
clone_size: NA; v_call: TRBV20-1; j_call: TRBJ2-1; d_call: NA; cdr3_aa: CSAPRMGGYNEQFF; cdr3_nt: TGCAGTGCACCGAGAATGGGCGGCTACAATGAGCAGTTCTTC
clone_size: NA; v_call: TRBV12-3/TRBV12-4; j_call: TRBJ2-4; d_call: NA; cdr3_aa: CASSNRGAKNIQYF; cdr3_nt: TGTGCCAGCTCCAATAGGGGAGCCAAAAACATTCAGTACTTC
clone_size: NA; v_call: TRBV6-4; j_call: TRBJ1-1; d_call: NA; cdr3_aa: CASSDSIDAEAFF; cdr3_nt: TGTGCCAGCAGTGACTCGATTGACGCTGAAGCTTTCTTT
clone_size: NA; v_call: TRBV7-2; j_call: TRBJ2-3; d_call: NA; cdr3_aa: CASSLARSTDTQYF; cdr3_nt: TGTGCCAGCAGCTTAGCGCGTAGCACAGATACGCAGTATTTT
clone_size: once; v_call: TRBV5-4; j_call: TRBJ2-1; d_call: NA; cdr3_aa: CASSLEGPQFF; cdr3_nt: TGTGCCAGCAGCTTGGAGGGGCCTCAGTTCTTC
clone_size: NA; v_call: TRBV25-1; j_call: TRBJ1-1; d_call: NA; cdr3_aa: CASSDLQGRANTEAFF; cdr3_nt: TGTGCCAGCAGTGACCTACAGGGTCGGGCGAACACTGAAGCTTTCTTT
clone_size: few; v_call: TRBV20-1; j_call: TRBJ1-5; d_call: NA; cdr3_aa: CSARDGRGNQPQHF; cdr3_nt: TGCAGTGCTAGAGATGGGAGGGGCAATCAGCCCCAGCATTTT
clone_size: NA; v_call: TRBV19; j_call: TRBJ2-4; d_call: NA; cdr3_aa: CASSLVRSSWDIQYF; cdr3_nt: TGTGCCAGTAGCCTAGTGAGGTCTAGCTGGGACATTCAGTACTTC
clone_size: NA; v_call: TRBV7-2; j_call: TRBJ2-7; d_call: NA; cdr3_aa: CASSLTSSAVYPEQYF; cdr3_nt: TGTGCCAGCAGCTTGACCTCTTCGGCAGTATACCCCGAGCAGTACTTC
clone_size: NA; v_call: TRBV6-1; j_call: TRBJ2-7; d_call: NA; cdr3_aa: CASGQNSYEQYF; cdr3_nt: TGTGCCAGCGGGCAGAACTCCTACGAGCAGTACTTC
clone_size: NA; v_call: TRBV20-1; j_call: TRBJ1-2; d_call: TRBD1; cdr3_aa: CSASLGQDPYGYTF; cdr3_nt: TGCAGTGCTTCTCTCGGACAGGACCCCTATGGCTACACCTTC
clone_size: NA; v_call: TRBV20-1; j_call: TRBJ1-1; d_call: NA; cdr3_aa: CSAPHRTAIEAFF; cdr3_nt: TGCAGTGCTCCGCATCGGACAGCGATTGAAGCTTTCTTT
clone_size: NA; v_call: TRBV6-4; j_call: TRBJ2-7; d_call: NA; cdr3_aa: CASRVYRCYEQYF; cdr3_nt: TGTGCCAGCAGGGTATATAGGTGCTACGAGCAGTACTTC
clone_size: few; v_call: TRBV11-2; j_call: TRBJ1-6; d_call: NA; cdr3_aa: CASSPPGYNSPLHF; cdr3_nt: TGTGCCAGCTCACCCCCAGGGTATAATTCACCCCTCCACTTT
clone_size: NA; v_call: TRBV5-6; j_call: TRBJ1-5; d_call: NA; cdr3_aa: CASSLVTADQPQHF; cdr3_nt: TGTGCCAGCAGCCTAGTGACAGCCGATCAGCCCCAGCATTTT
clone_size: NA; v_call: TRBV5-1; j_call: TRBJ2-2; d_call: NA; cdr3_aa: CASSLTPTGELFF; cdr3_nt: TGCGCCAGCAGCTTAACGCCCACCGGGGAGCTGTTTTTT
clone_size: NA; v_call: TRBV29-1; j_call: TRBJ2-3; d_call: TRBD2; cdr3_aa: CSASGGAEDTQYF; cdr3_nt: TGCAGCGCTAGCGGGGGGGCCGAAGATACGCAGTATTTT
clone_size: NA; v_call: TRBV30; j_call: TRBJ1-4; d_call: NA; cdr3_aa: CAWSVLGGRNEKLFF; cdr3_nt: TGTGCCTGGAGTGTCTTAGGAGGGAGGAATGAAAAACTGTTTTTT
clone_size: NA; v_call: TRBV19; j_call: TRBJ1-1; d_call: NA; cdr3_aa: CASSSPGEVGTEAFF; cdr3_nt: TGTGCCAGTAGTTCCCCGGGGGAAGTCGGCACTGAAGCTTTCTTT
clone_size: few; v_call: TRBV15; j_call: TRBJ1-1; d_call: TRBD1; cdr3_aa: CATSLTGGTEAFF; cdr3_nt: TGTGCCACCAGCCTTACAGGGGGTACTGAAGCTTTCTTT
clone_size: few; v_call: TRBV2; j_call: TRBJ2-5; d_call: TRBD1; cdr3_aa: CASRVFGTGYGGVETQYF; cdr3_nt: TGTGCCAGCAGGGTGTTCGGGACAGGGTACGGAGGGGTGGAGACCCAGTACTTC
clone_size: NA; v_call: TRBV6-1; j_call: TRBJ1-2; d_call: NA; cdr3_aa: CASSPAALNYGYTF; cdr3_nt: TGTGCCAGCAGTCCAGCCGCACTTAACTATGGCTACACCTTC
clone_size: NA; v_call: TRBV5-1; j_call: TRBJ2-5; d_call: NA; cdr3_aa: CASSLQETQYF; cdr3_nt: TGCGCCAGCAGCTTACAAGAGACCCAGTACTTC
clone_size: few; v_call: TRBV19; j_call: TRBJ1-2; d_call: TRBD1; cdr3_aa: CASRDRALGYTF; cdr3_nt: TGTGCCAGTAGGGACAGGGCGCTGGGCTACACCTTC
clone_size: once; v_call: TRBV9; j_call: TRBJ2-5; d_call: NA; cdr3_aa: CASSVGQGQETQYF; cdr3_nt: TGTGCCAGCAGCGTAGGGCAGGGGCAAGAGACCCAGTACTTC
clone_size: NA; v_call: TRBV20-1; j_call: TRBJ2-7; d_call: TRBD1; cdr3_aa: CSASPDRGSSEQYF; cdr3_nt: TGCAGTGCTAGTCCCGACAGGGGCTCCTCCGAGCAGTACTTC
clone_size: NA; v_call: TRBV7-2; j_call: TRBJ1-2; d_call: TRBD1; cdr3_aa: CASTPGGGGANNYGYTF; cdr3_nt: TGTGCCAGCACCCCCGGAGGAGGGGGCGCTAATAACTATGGCTACACCTTC
clone_size: NA; v_call: TRBV5-1; j_call: TRBJ2-5; d_call: NA; cdr3_aa: CASSRRASETQYF; cdr3_nt: TGCGCCAGCAGCCGAAGGGCGTCCGAGACCCAGTACTTC
clone_size: NA; v_call: TRBV28; j_call: TRBJ2-6; d_call: NA; cdr3_aa: CASRGSTSGANVLTF; cdr3_nt: TGTGCCAGCAGGGGTTCTACATCTGGGGCCAACGTCCTGACTTTC
clone_size: NA; v_call: TRBV19; j_call: TRBJ1-5; d_call: NA; cdr3_aa: CASSIRLSPQHF; cdr3_nt: TGTGCCAGTAGTATTCGGCTTTCGCCCCAGCATTTT
clone_size: NA; v_call: TRBV18; j_call: TRBJ2-7; d_call: TRBD1; cdr3_aa: CASSPGTGPLYEQYF; cdr3_nt: TGTGCCAGCTCCCCCGGGACAGGTCCCCTCTACGAGCAGTACTTC
clone_size: few; v_call: TRBV6-1; j_call: TRBJ1-5; d_call: NA; cdr3_aa: CASSPREFQPQHF; cdr3_nt: TGTGCCAGCAGTCCCCGAGAGTTTCAGCCCCAGCATTTT
clone_size: NA; v_call: TRBV27; j_call: TRBJ1-4; d_call: NA; cdr3_aa: CASSLGTPNEKLFF; cdr3_nt: TGTGCCAGCAGTTTAGGTACTCCTAATGAAAAACTGTTTTTT